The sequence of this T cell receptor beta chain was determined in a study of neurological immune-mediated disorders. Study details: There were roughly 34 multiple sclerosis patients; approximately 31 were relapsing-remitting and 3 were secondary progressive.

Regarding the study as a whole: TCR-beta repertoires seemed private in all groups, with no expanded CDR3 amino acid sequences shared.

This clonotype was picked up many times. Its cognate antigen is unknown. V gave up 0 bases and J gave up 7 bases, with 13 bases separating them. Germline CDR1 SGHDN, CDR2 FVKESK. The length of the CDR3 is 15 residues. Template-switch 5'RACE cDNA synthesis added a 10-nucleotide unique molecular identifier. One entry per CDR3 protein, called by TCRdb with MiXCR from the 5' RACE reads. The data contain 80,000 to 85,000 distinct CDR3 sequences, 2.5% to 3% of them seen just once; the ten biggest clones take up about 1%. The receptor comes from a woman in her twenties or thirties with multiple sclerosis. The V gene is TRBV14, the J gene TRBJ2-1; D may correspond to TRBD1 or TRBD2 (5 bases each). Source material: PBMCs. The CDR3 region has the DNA TGTGCCAGCAGCCAAGATTCGGGACGGAAGAATGAGCAGTTCTTC. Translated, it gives CASSQDSGRKNEQFF.